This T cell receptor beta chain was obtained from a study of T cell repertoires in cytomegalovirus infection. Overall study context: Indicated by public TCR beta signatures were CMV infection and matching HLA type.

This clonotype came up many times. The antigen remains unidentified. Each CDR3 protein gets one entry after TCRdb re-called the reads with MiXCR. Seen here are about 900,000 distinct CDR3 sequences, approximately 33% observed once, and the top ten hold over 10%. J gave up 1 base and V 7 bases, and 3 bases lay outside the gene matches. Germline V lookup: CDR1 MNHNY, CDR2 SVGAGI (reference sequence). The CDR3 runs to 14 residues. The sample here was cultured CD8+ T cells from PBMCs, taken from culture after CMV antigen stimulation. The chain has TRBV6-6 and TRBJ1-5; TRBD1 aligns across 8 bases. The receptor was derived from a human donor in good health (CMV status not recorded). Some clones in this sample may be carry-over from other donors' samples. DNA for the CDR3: TGTGCCAGCAACGACAGGGGAAGCAATCAGCCCCAGCATTTT. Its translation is CASNDRGSNQPQHF.